This T cell receptor (beta chain) originates from a study of T cell repertoires in cytomegalovirus infection (dated by TCRdb to about 2019). As for the study more broadly: Donor HLA type was relevant to the analysis, as public TCR beta signatures indicated carriage of CMV infection together with the matching HLA type. Beyond this particular receptor, the publication reports: In the ex vivo response, HLA-C-restricted CMV-specific TCR beta clonotypes were dominant, and in two of eight donors the single most frequent clonotype came from this HLA-C-restricted group. In both this cohort and an independent cohort of under 450 donors, the cumulative frequency of public TCR beta family members distinguished carriers of CMV infection plus the relevant HLA type.

A word on this clonotype: The antigen this receptor binds is unknown. Germline is not matched at one junction end, which may reflect a read error.

From cysteine to phenylalanine, the CDR3 is 17 amino acids long. Of the read, only the CDR3 DNA is kept; its 51 bases are in frame from base 1. The germline V gene encodes CDR1 SGHTA and CDR2 FQGNSA. Instrument used: Illumina HiSeq 1500. TCRdb handled the public reads itself, with Q25 trimming in fastp and clone calling in MiXCR, and kept productive beta chains. Entries that share a CDR3 protein sequence are merged under the most common genes and DNA. Present in this sample are 500,000 to 600,000 distinct CDR3 sequences, 16% of which were seen just once. The ten largest make up around 25% of the sample.

The source is a human donor in good health (CMV status not recorded). Some clones in this sample may be carry-over from other donors' samples. The sequencing sample was made of CD8+ T cells from PBMCs. The chain uses TRBV7-2 and TRBJ2-1, and 7 junctional nucleotides match TRBD1. The sequenced DNA is TGTGCCAGAAGCTCGAGGGGGCAGAAGAGCTCCTACAATGAGCCGTTCTTC. It translates to CARSSRGQKSSYNEPFF. This CDR3, with the reference TRBV7-2 and TRBJ2-1 proteins standing in past its ends, gives the full variable domain GAGVSQSPSNKVTEKGKDVELRCDPISGHTALYWYRQSLGQGLEFLIYFQGNSAPDKSGLPSDRFSAERTGGSVSTLTIQRTQQEDSAVYLCARSSRGQKSSYNEPFFGPGTRLTVL.